Following are 3 T cell receptor beta chains from one sample sequenced in a study (dated by TCRdb to the mid-2010s). The library was prepared using 5' RACE. The sequencer listed for this sample is Illumina MiSeq. TCRdb trimmed public reads at Q25 via fastp, called clones via MiXCR and kept in-frame beta chains. CDR3 protein sequences are deduplicated, and each keeps its most common genes and DNA. Recorded for this sample are about 7,200 distinct CDR3 sequences; about 37% of them occurred a single time. Approximately 4% of the sample comes from the top ten. The sample taken for sequencing was memory CD4+ T cells sorted from blood. The sample's cell subset or site label, in plain terms: memory CD4+ T cells, CD4+CD45RO+CD25-. These receptors came from a female donor with breast cancer.

The CDR3 here is CASSQASIRSYEQYF. The CDR3 DNA reads as TGTGCCAGCAGCCAAGCTTCAATTAGATCCTACGAGCAGTACTTC. This chain links TRBV4-2 with TRBJ2-7; D remains ambiguous. The V gene lost 1 base and the J gene lost 1 base, with 11 bases spanning the gap. Germline V gene data show CDR1 as LGHNA and CDR2 as YNFKEQ. The CDR3 totals 15 residues.

Details on this clonotype: Just one base apart from a much larger clone, this may be a read error. J is TRBJ2-7 and V is TRBV6-2 or TRBV6-3; a possible D gene is TRBD2 (5 bases). CDR3 length: 12 amino acids. The V gene lost 2 bases and the J gene lost 6 bases, with 8 bases spanning the gap. The germline V gene encodes CDR1 MNHEY and CDR2 SVGEGT. In nucleotides, the CDR3 is TGTGCCAGCAGTTACGACTACTGCGAGCAGTACTTC. Encoded protein: CASSYDYCEQYF.

On this clonotype itself: A much larger clonotype is one base distant, so this may be a read error. The chain joins TRBV6-1 to TRBJ1-1, with D tentatively TRBD1 (6 bases). The CDR3 covers 15 residues. Germline values: CDR1 MNHNS, CDR2 SASEGT. Written as DNA, the CDR3 is TGTGCCTGCAGGGGCAAACAGGGACTGAACACTGAAGCTTTCTTT. Residues: CACRGKQGLNTEAFF.